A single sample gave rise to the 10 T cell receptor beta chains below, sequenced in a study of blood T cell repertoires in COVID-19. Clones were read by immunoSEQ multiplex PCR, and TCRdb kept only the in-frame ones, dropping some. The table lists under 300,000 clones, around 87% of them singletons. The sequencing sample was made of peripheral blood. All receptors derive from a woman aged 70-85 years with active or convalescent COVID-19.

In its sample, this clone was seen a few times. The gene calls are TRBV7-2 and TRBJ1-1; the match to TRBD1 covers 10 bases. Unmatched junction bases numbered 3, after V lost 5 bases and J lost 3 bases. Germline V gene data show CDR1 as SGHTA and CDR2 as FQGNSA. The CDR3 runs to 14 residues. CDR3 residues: CASSTGQGDTEAFF. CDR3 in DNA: TGTGCCAGCAGCACCGGACAGGGGGACACTGAAGCTTTCTTT.

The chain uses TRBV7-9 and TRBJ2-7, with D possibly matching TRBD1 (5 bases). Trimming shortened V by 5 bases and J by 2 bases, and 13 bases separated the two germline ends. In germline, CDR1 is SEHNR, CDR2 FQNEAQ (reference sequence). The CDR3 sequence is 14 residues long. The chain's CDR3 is CASSLSQGAYEQYF. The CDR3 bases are TGTGCCAGCAGCCTGTCGCAGGGTGCCTACGAGCAGTACTTC.

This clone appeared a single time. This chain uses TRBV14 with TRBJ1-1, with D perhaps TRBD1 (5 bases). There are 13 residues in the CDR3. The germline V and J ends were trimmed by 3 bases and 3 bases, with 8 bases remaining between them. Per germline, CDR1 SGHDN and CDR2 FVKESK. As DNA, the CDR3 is TGTGCCAGCAGCCAGGACACTGACACTGAAGCTTTCTTT. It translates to CASSQDTDTEAFF.

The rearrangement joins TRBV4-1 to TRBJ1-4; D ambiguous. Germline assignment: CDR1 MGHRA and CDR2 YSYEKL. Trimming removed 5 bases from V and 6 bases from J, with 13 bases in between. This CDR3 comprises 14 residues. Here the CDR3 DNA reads TGCGCCAGCAGCTCCCCACGAACGGATGAAAAACTGTTTTTT. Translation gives CASSSPRTDEKLFF.

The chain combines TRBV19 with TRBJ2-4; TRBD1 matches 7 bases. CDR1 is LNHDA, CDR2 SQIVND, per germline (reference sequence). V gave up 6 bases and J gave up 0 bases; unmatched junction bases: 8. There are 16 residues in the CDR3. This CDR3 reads CASSVQGILAKNIQYF. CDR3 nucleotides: TGTGCCAGTAGCGTACAGGGGATCCTAGCCAAAAACATTCAGTACTTC.

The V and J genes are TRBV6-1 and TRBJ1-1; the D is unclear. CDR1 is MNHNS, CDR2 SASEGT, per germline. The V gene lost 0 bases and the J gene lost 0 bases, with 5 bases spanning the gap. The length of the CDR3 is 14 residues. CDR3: CASSEAQMNTEAFF. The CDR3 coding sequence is TGTGCCAGCAGTGAAGCGCAGATGAACACTGAAGCTTTCTTT.

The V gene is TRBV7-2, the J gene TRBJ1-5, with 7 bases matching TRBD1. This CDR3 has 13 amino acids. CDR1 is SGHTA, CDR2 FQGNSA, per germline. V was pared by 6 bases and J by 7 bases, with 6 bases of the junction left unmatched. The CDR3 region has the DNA TGTGCCAGCAGTCGTGACAGGGTCCAGCCCCAGCATTTT. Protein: CASSRDRVQPQHF.

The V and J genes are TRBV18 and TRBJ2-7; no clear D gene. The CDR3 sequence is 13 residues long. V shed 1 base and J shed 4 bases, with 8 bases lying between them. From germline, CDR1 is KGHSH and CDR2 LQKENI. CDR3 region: CASSPRTEYEQYF. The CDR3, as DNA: TGTGCCAGCTCACCACGTACAGAATACGAGCAGTACTTC.

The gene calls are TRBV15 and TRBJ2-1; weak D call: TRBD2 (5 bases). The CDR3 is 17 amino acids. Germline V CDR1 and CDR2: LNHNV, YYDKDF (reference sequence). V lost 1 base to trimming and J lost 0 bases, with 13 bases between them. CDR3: CATSRGGSRSSYNEQFF. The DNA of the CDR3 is TGTGCCACCAGCAGAGGAGGGAGCCGGAGCTCCTACAATGAGCAGTTCTTC.

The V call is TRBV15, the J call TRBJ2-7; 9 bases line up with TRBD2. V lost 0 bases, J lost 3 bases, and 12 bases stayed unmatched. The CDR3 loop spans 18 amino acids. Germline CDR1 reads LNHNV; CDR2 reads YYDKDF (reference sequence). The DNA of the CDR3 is TGTGCCACCAGCAGAGATATGGCGGGGGGGCCCCTCATCTACGAGCAGTACTTC. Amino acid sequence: CATSRDMAGGPLIYEQYF.